The rows below give T cell receptor beta chains drawn from one sample of a study of blood T cell repertoires in COVID-19. This table comes from immunoSEQ multiplex PCR, and its TCRdb copy is limited to in-frame clones, with some not included. The table has 100,000 to 150,000 clones, approximately 74% seen once. Material for sequencing was peripheral blood. The receptors stem from a woman in her 70s with acute or convalescent COVID-19. Each CDR3 is given with its conserved first and last residue. A D gene is named only where the DNA matches it firmly.

v_gene	d_gene	j_gene	CDR3aa
TRBV7-9	-	TRBJ1-6	CASSLGDMNSPLHF
TRBV7-6	-	TRBJ1-1	CASSPNSRGANTEAFF
TRBV29-1	-	TRBJ2-7	CSVRRLLTYEQYF
TRBV29-1	-	TRBJ2-7	CSVSVGQGTREQYF
TRBV6-2/TRBV6-3	-	TRBJ2-7	CASSYDRDEQYF
TRBV3-1/TRBV3-2	TRBD1	TRBJ1-2	CASSQDSRQGNGYTF
TRBV5-5	-	TRBJ2-4	CASSHEGDLAKNIQYF
TRBV5-1	-	TRBJ2-2	CASSLNGENTGELFF
TRBV6-2/TRBV6-3	TRBD1	TRBJ1-5	CASSYVDRGQPQHF
TRBV5-1	-	TRBJ2-1	CASSLGQTQYNEQFF
TRBV19	TRBD1	TRBJ2-1	CASSEITGGYTIDNEQFF
TRBV6-5	-	TRBJ2-1	CASSYGLNNEQFF
TRBV6-2/TRBV6-3	TRBD1	TRBJ1-1	CASSSQGGNTEAFF
TRBV6-5	-	TRBJ2-3	CASSYGSGRTDTQYF
TRBV14	TRBD1	TRBJ2-1	CASSQAIDRGFYNEQFF
TRBV11-2	-	TRBJ1-1	CASSLMTGNTEAFF
TRBV27	TRBD1	TRBJ2-7	CASSFAWTGAYEQYF
TRBV18	TRBD1	TRBJ1-3	CASSRQGASGNTIYF
TRBV9	-	TRBJ2-1	CASSGSSGNEQFF
TRBV5-6	TRBD1	TRBJ1-1	CASSWGDRVNTEAFF
TRBV6-5	TRBD1	TRBJ1-1	CASRSGGLNTEAFF
TRBV4-1	TRBD2	TRBJ2-7	CASSQVGAGGYEQYF
TRBV5-1	-	TRBJ1-2	CASSLGVAGRYGYTF
TRBV5-1	TRBD2	TRBJ2-6	CASSRTSGSGANVLTF
TRBV5-1	-	TRBJ2-2	CASSETANTGELFF
TRBV4-3	-	TRBJ1-5	CASSPNSSPVSNQPQHF
TRBV20-1	-	TRBJ2-1	CSASGDYNEQFF
TRBV10-2	-	TRBJ2-7	CASSNGIYEQYF
TRBV4-3	-	TRBJ2-7	CASSPKVSNYEQYF
TRBV6-1	TRBD2	TRBJ2-4	CASSDSASGGVAKNIQYF
TRBV10-3	TRBD1	TRBJ1-5	CATTGTGGGQPQHF
TRBV6-5	TRBD1	TRBJ2-7	CASSLETGGYEQYF
TRBV12-3/TRBV12-4	-	TRBJ1-2	CASSFRERGYTF
TRBV11-2	-	TRBJ1-3	CASSLGEVGNTIYF
TRBV2	TRBD1	TRBJ1-2	CASSEDRGNGYTF
TRBV7-6	-	TRBJ2-1	CASSSVPGEEQFF
TRBV19	-	TRBJ2-2	CASSRDRTNTGELFF